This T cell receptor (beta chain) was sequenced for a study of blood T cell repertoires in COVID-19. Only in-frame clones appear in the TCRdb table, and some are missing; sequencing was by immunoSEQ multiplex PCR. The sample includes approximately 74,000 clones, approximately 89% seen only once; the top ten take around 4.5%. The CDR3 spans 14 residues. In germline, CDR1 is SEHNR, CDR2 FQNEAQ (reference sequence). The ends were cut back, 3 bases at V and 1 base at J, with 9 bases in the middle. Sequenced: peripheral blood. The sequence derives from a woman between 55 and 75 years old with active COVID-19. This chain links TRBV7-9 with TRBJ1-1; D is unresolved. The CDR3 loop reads CASSFRNRNTEAFF. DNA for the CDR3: TGTGCCAGCAGCTTCCGGAACAGGAACACTGAAGCTTTCTTT.